The 25 T cell receptor beta chains below all came from one sample that was sequenced in a study of T-cell reconstitution after alpha-beta-depleted transplantation in children. The TCRbeta library incorporated unique molecular identifiers. Each CDR3 protein gets one entry after TCRdb re-called the PCR reads with MiXCR. Among 550,000 to 600,000 distinct CDR3 sequences listed, roughly 24% were seen once. The sequenced sample was PBMCs, mostly from graft donor cells, obtained 360 days after TCRalphabeta/CD19-depleted stem cell transplant. These receptors all stem from a boy less than two years old who had a stem cell transplant for acute myeloid leukemia, so the T cells may come from the graft donor.

The rearrangement joins TRBV27 to TRBJ2-3; perhaps TRBD2 as D (6 bases). Germline V gene sequence: CDR1 MNHEY, CDR2 SMNVEV (reference sequence). Trimming removed 5 bases at V and 2 bases at J, with 14 bases between. The CDR3 extends over 15 amino acids. CDR3 DNA: TGTGCCAGCAGTCCCCTACGGGGGTCCACAGATACGCAGTATTTT. Translating it yields CASSPLRGSTDTQYF.

This rearrangement joins TRBV27 to TRBJ1-2; 7 bases are shared with TRBD1. CDR1 MNHEY and CDR2 SMNVEV come from the germline V gene (reference sequence). With V trimmed by 6 bases and J by 2 bases, 6 bases remained unmatched. The CDR3 totals 14 residues. The DNA of the CDR3 is TGTGCCAGCAGGAGAGGGGGCGCGAACTATGGCTACACCTTC. Protein: CASRRGGANYGYTF.

The table lists this clonotype with many counts. The chain recombines TRBV28 with TRBJ2-2, with D possibly being TRBD2 (5 bases). The germline gives CDR1 MDHEN, CDR2 SYDVKM. CDR3 length: 15 amino acids. Trimming pared 3 bases from V and 1 base from J, leaving 9 bases between. Here the CDR3 reads CASSFGVLNTGELFF. The CDR3 nucleotides read TGTGCCAGCAGTTTCGGGGTGTTGAACACCGGGGAGCTGTTTTTT.

The chain employs TRBV7-2 and TRBJ2-3; no definite D call. The germline V gene has CDR1 SGHTA and CDR2 FQGNSA. V lost 4 bases and J lost 1, with 15 bases in between. The CDR3 spans 16 residues. This CDR3 reads CASSSVGYTRTDTQYF. The CDR3, as DNA: TGTGCCAGCAGCTCCGTCGGGTACACACGCACAGATACGCAGTATTTT.

The chain carries TRBV10-3 and TRBJ1-1; D perhaps matches TRBD1 (5 bases). Trimming shortened V by 6 bases and J by 8 bases, and 13 bases separated the two germline ends. The germline gives CDR1 ENHRY, CDR2 SYGVKD. The CDR3 contains 12 residues. The CDR3: CAIRPDRHEAFF. CDR3 DNA sequence: TGTGCCATCAGACCCGACAGACACGAAGCTTTCTTT.

CDR3 region: CSVGQGYTDTQYF. The CDR3 nucleotides read TGCAGCGTGGGACAGGGATACACAGATACGCAGTATTTT. The chain recombines TRBV29-1 with TRBJ2-3; 9 bases map to TRBD1. The CDR3 has 13 amino acids. The junction had 3 bases not matched to a gene; V was cut back by 6 bases and J by 2 bases. CDR1 is SQVTM and CDR2 is ANQGSEA in the germline V gene.

This clonotype occurred many times. The chain employs TRBV28 and TRBJ2-6, with 8 bases identical to TRBD1. CDR3 length: 21 amino acids. Germline CDR1 is MDHEN and CDR2 is SYDVKM. J was trimmed by 0 bases and V by 7 bases; bases with no gene match: 20. In DNA, the CDR3 is TGTGCCAGCAATCGTCCACGGACAGGGCCGACAAGGGGCTCTGGGGCCAACGTCCTGACTTTC. Translating it yields CASNRPRTGPTRGSGANVLTF.

This clonotype was counted a few times. V gene TRBV6-6 combines with J gene TRBJ1-1, with unresolved D. The CDR3 is made up of 13 amino acids. The germline V gene has CDR1 MNHNY and CDR2 SVGAGI (reference sequence). The V gene lost 6 bases and the J gene lost 4 bases, with 12 bases spanning the gap. The CDR3 DNA follows: TGTGCCAGCAGGGATATAGCAGGCACTGAAGCTTTCTTT. Amino acids: CASRDIAGTEAFF.

This clonotype appeared many times. V gene TRBV12-3 or TRBV12-4 combines with J gene TRBJ2-1, with 8 bases that match TRBD2. The CDR3 runs to 12 residues. V gave up 5 bases and J gave up 9 bases; unmatched junction bases: 3. This chain's CDR3 is CASSLSGIEQFF. The CDR3 nucleotides are TGTGCCAGCAGTCTTAGCGGGATTGAGCAGTTCTTC.

The V and J genes are TRBV13 and TRBJ2-1; no clear D. The CDR3 extends over 13 amino acids. CDR1 and CDR2 (germline): PRHDT, FYEKMQ (reference sequence). With 4 bases removed from V and 15 bases from J, the gap between germline ends came to 19 bases. The CDR3 loop is CASSYYGPGGTFF. DNA for the CDR3: TGTGCCAGCAGCTACTACGGACCGGGCGGAACGTTCTTC.

The CDR3 DNA reads TGTGCCAGCAGCTTGTCCGGACTAGCGGGGAGATTAGCCAAAAACATTCAGTACTTC. It specifies CASSLSGLAGRLAKNIQYF. This sequence joins TRBV5-4 and TRBJ2-4; TRBD2 matches at 12 bases. Germline-derived CDR1 and CDR2 are SGHNT and YYREEE (reference sequence). Trimming cost V 1 base and J 0 bases; bases outside gene matches: 8. The CDR3 has 19 amino acids.

This clonotype was observed many times. This chain joins TRBV27 and TRBJ1-6, with 9 bases aligning to TRBD1. Per the germline V gene, CDR1 is MNHEY and CDR2 is SMNVEV (reference sequence). V was clipped by 5 bases and J by 9 bases; unmatched bases: 11. This CDR3 has 16 amino acids. The CDR3 DNA is TGTGCCAGCAGTCACCGACGGGACAGGGCCGGTTCACCCCTCCACTTT. Its protein product is CASSHRRDRAGSPLHF.

This clonotype has at least ten counts. This rearrangement joins TRBV20-1 to TRBJ1-5; D is possibly TRBD1 (5 bases). Per germline, CDR1 DFQATT and CDR2 SNEGSKA (reference sequence). The CDR3 consists of 14 residues. Trimming stripped 6 bases from V and 6 bases from J, with 18 bases between. CDR3 sequence reads: CSAPHGGVGQPQHF. The CDR3 nucleotides read TGCAGTGCACCCCACGGGGGGGTAGGTCAGCCCCAGCATTTT.

This clonotype showed up many times. The V call is TRBV10-3, the J call TRBJ2-1, with 9 bases fitting TRBD1. Per germline, CDR1 ENHRY and CDR2 SYGVKD. This CDR3 contains 17 residues. With V trimmed by 4 bases and J by 6 bases, 13 bases remained unmatched. CDR3 sequence: CAISGTGGAIGTNEQFF. The CDR3 DNA reads TGTGCCATCAGTGGTACAGGGGGCGCGATCGGGACCAATGAGCAGTTCTTC.

For the CDR3, the DNA is TGTGCCAGCAGCCGGGTTAATGAAAAACTGTTTTTT. It specifies CASSRVNEKLFF. The chain carries TRBV6-6 and TRBJ1-4; no firm D call. From germline, CDR1 is MNHNY and CDR2 SVGAGI (reference sequence). The ends were cut back, 6 bases at V and 4 bases at J, with 6 bases in the middle. The CDR3 consists of 12 residues.

This clonotype was counted ten times or more. V gene TRBV6-1 combines with J gene TRBJ2-1, with D perhaps assigned TRBD1 or TRBD2 (5 bases each). The V and J ends lost 5 bases and 5 bases respectively, with 22 bases between them. CDR3 size: 17 residues. Germline V gene sequence: CDR1 MNHNS, CDR2 SASEGT. As DNA, the CDR3 is TGTGCCAGCAGTCCCCCGTGGGGGTTGGACGGACACAATGAGCAGTTCTTC. The encoded protein is CASSPPWGLDGHNEQFF.

There are many counts of this clonotype. Here the CDR3 DNA reads TGCAGTGCCAGCCACGGCCAGCCCCAGCATTTT. Translation gives CSASHGQPQHF. The chain uses TRBV20-1 and TRBJ1-5; D gene unclear. Trimming took off 6 bases at V and 7 bases at J, with 10 bases between the two ends. CDR1 DFQATT and CDR2 SNEGSKA come from the germline V gene (reference sequence). The CDR3 extends over 11 amino acids.

The chain has TRBV6-1 and TRBJ2-7, with TRBD2 as a possible D gene (5 bases). The CDR3 consists of 13 residues. CDR1 MNHNS and CDR2 SASEGT come from the germline V gene. Trimming took off 10 bases at V and 1 base at J, with 14 bases between the two ends. CDR3: CATFGRGSYEQYV. DNA for the CDR3: TGTGCCACCTTCGGCCGGGGTTCCTACGAGCAGTACGTC.

The rearrangement joins TRBV2 to TRBJ1-4; possibly TRBD1 for D (6 bases). The CDR3 consists of 14 residues. The ends were cut back, 7 bases at V and 7 bases at J, with 16 bases in the middle. Germline CDR1 reads SNHLY; CDR2 reads FYNNEI. CDR3 loop: CASIGRQGREKLFF. The DNA for the CDR3 is TGTGCCAGCATAGGTCGCCAGGGGCGTGAAAAACTGTTTTTT.

This clonotype was seen many times. J is TRBJ2-3 and V is TRBV20-1, with D uncertain. Germline loops: CDR1 DFQATT, CDR2 SNEGSKA (reference sequence). The CDR3 loop spans 11 amino acids. Trimming took 0 bases from V and 3 from J, leaving 1 base between them. The CDR3 sequence is CSARDTDTQYF. The CDR3 coding sequence is TGCAGTGCTAGAGATACAGATACGCAGTATTTT.

This clonotype was counted at least ten times. This chain connects TRBV11-3 to TRBJ2-5; TRBD2 matches at 12 bases. The length of the CDR3 is 15 residues. J gave up 7 bases and V 6 bases, and 9 bases lay outside the gene matches. Germline CDR1 reads SGHNT; CDR2 reads YENEEA. CDR3 bases: TGTGCCAGCAGTCGACTAGCGGGGGCACATGGGACCCAGTACTTC. Protein sequence: CASSRLAGAHGTQYF.

This clonotype has only a few counts. The chain links TRBV6-2 or TRBV6-3 to TRBJ2-3; D is perhaps TRBD2 (5 bases). This CDR3 comprises 12 residues. Germline lookup yields CDR1 MNHEY and CDR2 SVGEGT. V gave up 6 bases and J gave up 5 bases, with 9 bases separating them. CDR3 region: CASSGVRDTQYF. CDR3 coding DNA: TGTGCCAGCAGCGGGGTCCGAGATACGCAGTATTTT.

The chain links TRBV10-3 to TRBJ2-3; tentative D call: TRBD2 (6 bases). This CDR3 is built from 16 residues. Trimming removed 2 bases at V and 0 bases at J, with 12 bases between. Germline CDR1 and CDR2: ENHRY and SYGVKD. The CDR3 here is CAISERGGFSTDTQYF. In DNA form, the CDR3 reads TGTGCCATCAGTGAGCGCGGAGGGTTTAGCACAGATACGCAGTATTTT.

The J gene is TRBJ1-2, the V gene TRBV4-2; D possibly corresponds to TRBD1 (6 bases). The CDR3 has 14 residues. The V gene's germline CDR1 is LGHNA and CDR2 YNFKEQ. V gave up 1 base and J gave up 6 bases, with 12 bases separating them. CDR3 in amino acids: CASSQVNREDGYTF. The CDR3 DNA is TGTGCCAGCAGCCAAGTCAACAGGGAAGATGGCTACACCTTC.

This clonotype was observed many times. V gene TRBV5-1 combines with J gene TRBJ2-5; D call uncertain. Trimming took 6 bases from V and 1 from J, leaving 13 bases between them. The CDR3 consists of 14 residues. Germline CDR1 SGHRS, CDR2 YFSETQ. This CDR3 reads CASTYGRIQETQYF. As DNA, the CDR3 is TGCGCCAGCACCTACGGACGAATCCAAGAGACCCAGTACTTC.